A selection of T cell receptor beta chains follows, all from one sample in a study of T cell responses to AZD1222 COVID-19 vaccine. The protocol was immunoSEQ multiplex PCR, while the TCRdb copy is restricted to in-frame clones and leaves out a portion. Among tens of thousands of clones listed, roughly 84% were seen once. The specimen comprised peripheral blood, sampled on day 0 of MenACWY control vaccination. Every receptor here comes from an adult in good health. The CDR3 runs from the conserved cysteine through the conserved F or W. The D gene is left open where the match is weak.

v_call	d_call	cdr3_aa
TRBV6-5	NA	CASSSHLIETQYF
TRBV11-1	TRBD2	CATHPGSGRSTGELFF
TRBV18	TRBD2	CASSPPAGGGQFF
TRBV30	NA	CAWSVERTQDSGNTIYF
TRBV7-2	TRBD2	CASSLGGISYEQYF
TRBV7-9	NA	CASSEAGASHQPQHF
TRBV5-6	NA	CASSFFPVSSGNTIYF
TRBV25-1	NA	CASSEQGQNEKLFF
TRBV14	NA	CASRQSGSFYEQYF
TRBV9	TRBD1	CASSVPAGGRNTGELFF
TRBV12-5	NA	CASGWGETSVGEQFF
TRBV6-5	NA	CASSKQGGWSYEQYF
TRBV25-1	NA	CASSVGGSRETQYF
TRBV6-5	NA	CASSNPGQPRLFF
TRBV10-3	NA	CAISDAPRTTEAFF
TRBV28	TRBD1	CASSPLLLGQGADGYTF
TRBV28	NA	CASSLRLGYEQYF
TRBV30	NA	CAWRMGGTFNQPQHF
TRBV3-1/TRBV3-2	NA	CASSQDSGGAGGYTF
TRBV2	TRBD1	CASSGDRGLSGANVLTF
TRBV27	TRBD2	CASSTSGYGELFF
TRBV5-1	NA	CASSLDRGEQFF
TRBV30	NA	CAWSLSGDAVRDQYF
TRBV18	NA	CASEPPEGRGHGELFF
TRBV19	NA	CASSIGEGQAKNIQYF
TRBV19	NA	CASSPQGFQETQYF
TRBV19	NA	CASSWRQERGGYTF
TRBV19	TRBD1	CASSVQGQGYGYTF
TRBV3-1/TRBV3-2	NA	CASSRDGFALGYGYTF
TRBV4-1	NA	CASSQERGWEGYTF
TRBV29-1	NA	CSVSRTAAREETQYF
TRBV19	NA	CASSTAQQYEQYF
TRBV6-5	NA	CASVGAGMNTEAFF
TRBV6-2/TRBV6-3	NA	CASSCAPLLERCSGELFF
TRBV4-1	NA	CASSQESRYGYTF
TRBV11-3	NA	CASSLDGASYNEQFF
TRBV5-4	NA	CASSLGPGDLNYGYTF